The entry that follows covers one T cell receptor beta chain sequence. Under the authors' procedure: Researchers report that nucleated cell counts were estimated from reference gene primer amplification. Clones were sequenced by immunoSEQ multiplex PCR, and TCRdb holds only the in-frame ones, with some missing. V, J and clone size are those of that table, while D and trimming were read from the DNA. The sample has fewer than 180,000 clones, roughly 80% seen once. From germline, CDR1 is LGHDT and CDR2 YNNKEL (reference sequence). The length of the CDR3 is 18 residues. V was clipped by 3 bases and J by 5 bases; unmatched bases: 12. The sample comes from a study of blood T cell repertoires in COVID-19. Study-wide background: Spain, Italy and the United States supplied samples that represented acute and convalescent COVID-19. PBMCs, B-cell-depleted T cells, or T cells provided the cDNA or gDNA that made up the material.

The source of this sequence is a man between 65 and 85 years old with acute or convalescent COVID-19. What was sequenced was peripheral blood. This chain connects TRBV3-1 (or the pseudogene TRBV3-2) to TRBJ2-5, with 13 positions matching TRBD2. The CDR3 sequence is CASSHGTSGMVVGETQYF. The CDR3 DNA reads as TGTGCCAGCAGCCACGGGACTAGCGGGATGGTGGTTGGGGAGACCCAGTACTTC.